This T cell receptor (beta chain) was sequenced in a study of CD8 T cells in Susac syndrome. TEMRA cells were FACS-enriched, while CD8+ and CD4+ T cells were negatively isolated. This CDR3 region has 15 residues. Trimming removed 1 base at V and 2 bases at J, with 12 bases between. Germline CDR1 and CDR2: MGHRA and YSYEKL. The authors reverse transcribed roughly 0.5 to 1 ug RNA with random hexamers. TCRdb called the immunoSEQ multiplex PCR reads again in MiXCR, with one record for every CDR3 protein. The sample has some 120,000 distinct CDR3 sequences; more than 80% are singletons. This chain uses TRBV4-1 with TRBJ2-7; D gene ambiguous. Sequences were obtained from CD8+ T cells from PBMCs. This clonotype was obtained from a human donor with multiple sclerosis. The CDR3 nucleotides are TGCGCCAGCAGCCAAGGTTTCCAGCCCGCCTACGAGCAGTACGTC. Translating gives CASSQGFQPAYEQYV.